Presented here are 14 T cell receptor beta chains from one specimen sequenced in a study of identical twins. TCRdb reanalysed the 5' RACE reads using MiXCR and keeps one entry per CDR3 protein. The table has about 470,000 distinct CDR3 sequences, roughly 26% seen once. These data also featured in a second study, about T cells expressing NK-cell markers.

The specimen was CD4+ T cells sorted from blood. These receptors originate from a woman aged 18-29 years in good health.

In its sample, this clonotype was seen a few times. The CDR3 region is CASSRVPGVQETQYF. The CDR3 region has the DNA TGTGCCAGCAGCCGAGTTCCCGGGGTCCAAGAGACCCAGTACTTC. The rearrangement uses TRBV7-9 and TRBJ2-5; weak D call: TRBD2 (5 bases). Trimming stripped 5 bases from V and 1 base from J, with 14 bases between. This CDR3 has 15 amino acids. CDR1 is SEHNR, CDR2 FQNEAQ, per germline (reference sequence).

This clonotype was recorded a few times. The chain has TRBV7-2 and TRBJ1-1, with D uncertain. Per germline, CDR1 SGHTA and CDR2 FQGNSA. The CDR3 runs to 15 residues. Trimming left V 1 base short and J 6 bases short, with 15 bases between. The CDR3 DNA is TGTGCCAGCAGCTTAGGGGTCTCCCCCAGCGCTGAAGCTTTCTTT. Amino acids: CASSLGVSPSAEAFF.

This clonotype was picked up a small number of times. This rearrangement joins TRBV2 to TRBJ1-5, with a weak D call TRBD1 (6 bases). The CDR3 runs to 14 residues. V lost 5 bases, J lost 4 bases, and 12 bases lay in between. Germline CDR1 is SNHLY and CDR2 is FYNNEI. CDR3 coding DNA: TGTGCCAGCAGTTGGGACACGGGAAATCAGCCCCAGCATTTT. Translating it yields CASSWDTGNQPQHF.

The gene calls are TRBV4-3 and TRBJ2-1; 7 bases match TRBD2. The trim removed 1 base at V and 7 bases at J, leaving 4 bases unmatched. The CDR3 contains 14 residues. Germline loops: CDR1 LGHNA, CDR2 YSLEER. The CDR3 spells CASSQGLAPNEQFF. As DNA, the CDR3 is TGCGCCAGCAGCCAAGGACTAGCCCCAAATGAGCAGTTCTTC.

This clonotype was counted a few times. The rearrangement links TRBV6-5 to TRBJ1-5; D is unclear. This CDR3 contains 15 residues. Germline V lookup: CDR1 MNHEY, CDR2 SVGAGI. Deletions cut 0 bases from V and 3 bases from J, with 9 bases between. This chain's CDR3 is CASSYSRQDNQPQHF. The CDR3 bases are TGTGCCAGCAGTTACTCGAGGCAGGACAATCAGCCCCAGCATTTT.

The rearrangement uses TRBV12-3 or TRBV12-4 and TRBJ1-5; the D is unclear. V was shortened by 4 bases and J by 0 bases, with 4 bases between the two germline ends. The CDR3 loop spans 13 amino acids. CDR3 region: CASSYNSNQPQHF. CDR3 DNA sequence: TGTGCCAGCAGTTATAATAGCAATCAGCCCCAGCATTTT.

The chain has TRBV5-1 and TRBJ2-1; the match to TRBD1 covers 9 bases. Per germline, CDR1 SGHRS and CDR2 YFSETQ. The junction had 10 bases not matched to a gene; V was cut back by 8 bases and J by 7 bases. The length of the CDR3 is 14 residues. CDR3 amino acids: CASHTGGMRNEQFF. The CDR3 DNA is TGCGCCAGTCATACAGGGGGCATGAGGAATGAGCAGTTCTTC.

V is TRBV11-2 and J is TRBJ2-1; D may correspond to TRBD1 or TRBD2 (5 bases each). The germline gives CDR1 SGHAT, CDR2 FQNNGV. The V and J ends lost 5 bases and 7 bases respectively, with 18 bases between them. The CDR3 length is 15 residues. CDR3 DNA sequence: TGTGCCAGCAGCCCGTCACCCGGGGCCGGGAATGAGCAGTTCTTC. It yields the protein CASSPSPGAGNEQFF.

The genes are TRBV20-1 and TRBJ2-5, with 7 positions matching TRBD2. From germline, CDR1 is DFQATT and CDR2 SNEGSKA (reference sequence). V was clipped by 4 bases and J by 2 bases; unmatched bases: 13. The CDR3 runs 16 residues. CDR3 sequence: CSATKIRDYRQETQYF. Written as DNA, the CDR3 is TGCAGTGCTACAAAAATCCGGGACTACCGTCAAGAGACCCAGTACTTC.

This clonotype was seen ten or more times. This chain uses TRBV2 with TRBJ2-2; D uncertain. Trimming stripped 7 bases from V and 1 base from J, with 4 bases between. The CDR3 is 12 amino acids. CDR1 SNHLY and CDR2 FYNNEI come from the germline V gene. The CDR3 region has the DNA TGTGCCAGCACCCTGAACACCGGGGAGCTGTTTTTT. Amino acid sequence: CASTLNTGELFF.

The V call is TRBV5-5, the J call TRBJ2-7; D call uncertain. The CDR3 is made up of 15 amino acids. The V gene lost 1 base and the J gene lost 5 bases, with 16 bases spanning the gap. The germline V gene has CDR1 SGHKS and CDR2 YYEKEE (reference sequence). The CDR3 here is CASSLSPDPDHEQYF. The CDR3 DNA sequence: TGTGCCAGCAGCTTGTCCCCCGACCCTGATCACGAGCAGTACTTC. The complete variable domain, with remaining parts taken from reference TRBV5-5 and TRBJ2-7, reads DAGVTQSPTHLIKTRGQQVTLRCSPISGHKSVSWYQQVLGQGPQFIFQYYEKEERGRGNFPDRFSARQFPNYSSELNVNALLLGDSALYLCASSLSPDPDHEQYFGPGTRLTVT.

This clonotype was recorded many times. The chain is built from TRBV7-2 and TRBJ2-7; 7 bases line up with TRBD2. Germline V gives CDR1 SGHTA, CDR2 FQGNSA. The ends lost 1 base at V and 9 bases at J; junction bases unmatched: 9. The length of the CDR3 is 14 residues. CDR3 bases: TGTGCCAGCAGCTTAGTGGGGCGGGGCGGGGGGCAGTACTTC. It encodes CASSLVGRGGGQYF.

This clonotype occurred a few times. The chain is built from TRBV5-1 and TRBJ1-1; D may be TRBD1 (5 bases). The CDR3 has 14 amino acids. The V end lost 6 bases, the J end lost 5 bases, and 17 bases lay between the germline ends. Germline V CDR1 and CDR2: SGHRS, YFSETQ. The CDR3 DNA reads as TGCGCCAGCACCGCGGAAGGGGTAGGGACTGAAGCTTTCTTT. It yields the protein CASTAEGVGTEAFF. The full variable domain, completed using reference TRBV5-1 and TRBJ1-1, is KAGVTQTPRYLIKTRGQQVTLSCSPISGHRSVSWYQQTPGQGLQFLFEYFSETQRNKGNFPGRFSGRQFSNSRSEMNVSTLELGDSALYLCASTAEGVGTEAFFGQGTRLTVV.

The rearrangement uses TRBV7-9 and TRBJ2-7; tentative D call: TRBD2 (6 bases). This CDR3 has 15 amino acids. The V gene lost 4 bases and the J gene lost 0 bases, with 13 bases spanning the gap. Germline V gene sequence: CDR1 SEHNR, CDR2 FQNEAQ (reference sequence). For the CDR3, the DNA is TGTGCCAGCAGCTCCTCCGGAGGGGCCTCCTACGAGCAGTACTTC. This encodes CASSSSGGASYEQYF.